The TCR beta chain under discussion was sequenced for a study of cytomegalovirus exposure and HLA in healthy donors (dated by TCRdb to about 2017). A note on the overall study: According to an earlier analysis of a few hundred of the donors, 150 million to 200 million T cells yielded 120 million or so unique TCR beta sequences and more than 250 Gb of sequence data. Every discovery cohort repertoire had been produced on one sequencing platform. An early release that covered roughly 600 HLA-typed donors contained approximately 300 gigabases of sequencing data and 75 million to 100 million unique TCR sequences. The number of donors typed differed by locus, with about 629-640 for A, B, C, DRB1 and DQB1, around 560 for DQA1, 600 to 610 for DPA1, and about 450 for DPB1. Donor age, sex, ethnicity and CMV serostatus were compiled alongside the repertoire data. Because of strong linkage in the cohort, 4 to 6 DR-DQ haplotypes were treated as single units for association and clustering. Among roughly 400 genotyped donors of the cohort, an average of around 250,000 unique TCR beta nucleotide sequences was sequenced per donor, of which about 18% were non-productive. To predict cytomegalovirus infection status, the study combined high-throughput TCR immunosequencing, statistical association of individual TCRs with disease status, and machine learning. A later analysis re-analyzed previously published TCR beta repertoires from roughly 690 donors and added high-resolution HLA genotyping to study TCR occurrence patterns. Among the approximately 420 genotyped donors, approximately 77% belonged to the genetic ancestry cluster associated with self-reported Caucasian donors. Class I and class II HLA loci were covered by the typing at four-digit resolution. The aim of the study was to test whether cataloging public T cell receptors could identify signatures of past pathogen exposure. A separate validation cohort of 100 to 150 different subjects was used in addition to the roughly 720-subject first cohort. A later genetic analysis used genome-wide SNP genotypes for 398 of the 666 donors, treating that subset as a discovery cohort. In the later analysis, no new phenotypic data were used to find candidate immune exposures; instead, reliance was placed on TCR beta sequences and their occurrence across donors. Using immunosequencing, the study profiled T cell repertoires from fewer than 700 subjects and related those repertoires to cytomegalovirus serostatus. An earlier analysis of several hundred of the donors used high-throughput TCR beta sequencing to judge whether each TCR beta V gene segment behaved as functional or pseudogenic. General findings and caveats noted by the study authors: A later analysis reported that several top co-occurrence clusters appeared linked to parvovirus B19, influenza, CMV and Epstein-Barr virus. In a later analysis, TCR association rates were found to vary across HLA loci, with the most associated TCRs seen for DRB1 alleles and the fewest for HLA-C alleles. The study listed 150 to 200 TCR beta chains as associated with cytomegalovirus. Correlated functional status among segregating V segments might be attributable to linkage disequilibrium, but an unknown experimental factor could not be ruled out. A further reported finding was that TCR beta sequences accurately predicted the HLA-A and HLA-B alleles for most subjects in the first cohort. Some IMGT-functional V segments, including TRBV6-2 and TRBV6-3, could not be distinguished by the 87-base-pair reads and were therefore excluded. Broadly in line with IMGT annotations, most TCR beta V segments showed up in productive rearrangements about 87% or about 30% of the time in an earlier analysis of some 590 of the donors. Because counts were too low, about 18 rarely observed V segments, including chromosome 9 orphons, were excluded from the earlier analysis of around 590 of the donors. In a later analysis, more than 15,000 TCR beta sequences were associated with specific HLA alleles at a false discovery rate of 0.05. When HLA alleles, especially DR and DQ, strongly co-occurred, TCR associations were difficult to assign to individual alleles. Compared with the roughly 600-donor mean, donors in an Asian-associated ancestry cluster had fewer N-insertions in productive TCRs, according to a later genetic analysis. A cluster of highly shared sequence variants was judged likely to represent a technical artifact of the sequencing pipeline. Because some donors lacked HLA typing at each locus, the association tests relied only on the typed subset. Across donors, most TCR sequences were observed very rarely, whereas some public TCRs were present in many individuals. The authors suggested that the approach could potentially be generalized to other disease states and immunological phenotypes. Sequencing depth was assumed to be roughly uniform across donors in the presence/absence analyses, though that assumption may not hold. In vitro tests confirmed that a few of the cytomegalovirus-associated TCR beta chains recognize cytomegalovirus antigens. Immune exposure information for the cohort was limited to CMV serostatus. A later genetic analysis associated a missense DCLRE1C variant with V-gene and J-gene trimming of TCR beta chains, and an independent cohort replicated the association. In both the original and validation cohorts, the classifier was reported to diagnose cytomegalovirus status with high specificity and sensitivity. The cohort was sequenced for TCR beta chains only, and without alpha or paired-chain data the features that could be detected were limited. In a later analysis, HLA-associated TCR beta chains were found to be more clonally expanded and to have lower generation probabilities than equally common non-associated chains. Most CMV-associated TCR beta chains appeared to be HLA-restricted in a later analysis, and the HLA associations seemed to be driven largely by CMV exposure.

The method was the immunoSEQ multiplex PCR assay. For the multiplex PCR, a mixture combining 60 forward primers for TCR Vbeta segments and 13 reverse primers for TCR Jbeta segments was used. A multiplex PCR assay on genomic DNA amplified the CDR3 region of rearranged TCR beta genes. On the Illumina HiSeq System, the amplified TCR beta libraries were sequenced as 87-base-pair reads. As for the authors' bioinformatics: A later analysis tallied around 80 million unique TCR beta chains across the roughly 610 repertoires, and 10 million to 11 million of those chains were shared by two or more donors. Raw reads were error-corrected and collapsed into unique sequences with a nearest-neighbor algorithm that merged closely related sequences to remove PCR and sequencing errors. Alignment of CDR3 sequences to IMGT reference sequences was used to assign V, D and J gene segments. For a sequence to be retained, at least a six-nucleotide match to both a V gene segment and a J gene segment was required. A rearrangement counted as productive if the CDR3 had no stop codons and remained in frame with V and J, and every other rearrangement counted as non-productive. CDR3 was defined by IMGT convention, running from the second conserved V-encoded cysteine to the conserved J-encoded phenylalanine. The earlier analysis of approximately 590 of the donors excluded any sequence lacking an unambiguous match to a single V gene segment. An earlier analysis of a few hundred of the donors called V segments functional above 56.7% productive rearrangements and segregating when the between-donor standard deviation exceeded 5%. A statistical classification framework was built to diagnose cytomegalovirus status from the catalog of TCR beta chain sequences. In a later analysis, TCR nucleotide sequences were compared against IMGT/GENE-DB human TR gene sequences so that V and J genes could be assigned. Using the TCRdist pipeline, a later analysis assigned CDR3 sequences along with most-parsimonious VDJ recombination scenarios. A later analysis defined each TCR beta chain by its CDR3 amino acid sequence plus V-gene family, and excluded reads lacking a unique V-gene family. As a way to deal with suspected cross-contamination and a sequencing artifact, a later analysis dropped roughly 620 nucleotide sequences that were highly shared and had low generation probability. For each public chain, a later analysis derived a clonal expansion index from normalized ranks of inferred template counts within each repertoire. A later analysis computed generation probabilities with a VDJ recombination model fitted to out-of-frame rearrangements, and checked the results against IGoR. Hypergeometric tests were used in a later analysis to score TCR-TCR, TCR-HLA and TCR-CMV co-occurrence, with a repertoire-size bias correction applied to the TCR pairs. A later analysis estimated false discovery rates by permuting HLA or CMV assignments 20 times. A later analysis grouped co-occurring TCRs with DBSCAN, adding TCRdist sequence similarity when clustering within HLA-allele-positive subsets. Repertoires with fewer than 30,000 or more than 120,000 public chains, plus five repertoires with anomalous nucleotide sharing, were excluded from co-occurrence clustering. In TCRdb, the immuneACCESS table is reduced to in-frame sequences with V and J assigned. These tables do not hold every clone; where another copy was compared, an unresolved V gene accounts for under half, and the others remain unexplained. V and J calls and clone size follow that table, whereas D and trimming were derived from the DNA. The sample records 200,000 to 250,000 clones, around 80% of which are singletons. The ten largest clones represent less than 20% of the sample.

The cohort was made up of approximately 670 healthy bone marrow donors. At the time of sampling, all cohort members were nominally healthy, though unrecorded immune exposures were likely present. The donor tested CMV seronegative, placing the donor among the 350 to 400 seronegative members of the cohort. A peripheral blood sample was provided by each donor, and peripheral blood mononuclear cells were used for TCR beta sequencing. Genomic DNA extraction from the blood cell samples was performed with the Qiagen DNeasy Blood Extraction Kit. Details on this clone: Its cognate antigen has yet to be identified. Base qualities are not recorded, but no much larger clone differs from it by a single base.

Reading the germline V gene gives CDR1 MGHRA and CDR2 YSYEKL. CDR3 length: 15 amino acids, cysteine to phenylalanine. This entry keeps only the CDR3 DNA: 45 bases, framed from base 1. Clipping removes 6 bases from V and 0 bases from J, with 3 as the unmatched junction base count. Sequencing was carried out using PBMCs. This clonotype originated in a man in his forties in good health and CMV-seronegative. Recombination linked TRBV4-1 to TRBJ2-1; the junction holds 9 bases that match TRBD2. The CDR3 is CASSSSGNSYNEQFF. The nucleotide sequence is TGCGCCAGCAGTTCTAGCGGGAACTCCTACAATGAGCAGTTCTTC.